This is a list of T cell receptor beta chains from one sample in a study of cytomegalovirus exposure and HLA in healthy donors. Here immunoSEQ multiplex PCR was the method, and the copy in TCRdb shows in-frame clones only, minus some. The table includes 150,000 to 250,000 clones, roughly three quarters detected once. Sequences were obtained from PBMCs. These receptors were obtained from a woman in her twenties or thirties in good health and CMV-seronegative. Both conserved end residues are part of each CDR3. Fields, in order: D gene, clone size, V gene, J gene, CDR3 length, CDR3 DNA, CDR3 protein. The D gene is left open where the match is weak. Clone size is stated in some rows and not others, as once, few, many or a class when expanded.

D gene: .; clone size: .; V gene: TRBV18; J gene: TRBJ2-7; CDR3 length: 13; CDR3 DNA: TGTGCCAGCTCCTTGGGGGGTTCCTACGAGCAGTACTTC; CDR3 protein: CASSLGGSYEQYF
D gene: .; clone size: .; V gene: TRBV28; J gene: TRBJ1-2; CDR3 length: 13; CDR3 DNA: TGTGCCAGCAGGCCACAGGGTATAGGAGGCTACACCTTC; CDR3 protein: CASRPQGIGGYTF
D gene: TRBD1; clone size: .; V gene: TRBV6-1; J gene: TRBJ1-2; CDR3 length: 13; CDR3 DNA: TGTGCCAGCAGACCGACAGGGGCCTATGGCTACACCTTC; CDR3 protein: CASRPTGAYGYTF
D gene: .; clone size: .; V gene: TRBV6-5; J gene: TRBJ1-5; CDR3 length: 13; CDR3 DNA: TGTGCCAGCAGTTACGCGGGGTGGCAGCCCCAGCATTTT; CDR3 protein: CASSYAGWQPQHF
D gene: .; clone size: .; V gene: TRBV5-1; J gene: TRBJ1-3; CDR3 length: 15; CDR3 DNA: TGCGCCAGCAGCTTCACAGGCGCCTCTGGAAACACCATATATTTT; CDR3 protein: CASSFTGASGNTIYF
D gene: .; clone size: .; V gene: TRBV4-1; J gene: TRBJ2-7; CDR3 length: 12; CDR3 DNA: TGCGCCAGCAGCCCCGGGGGCTACGAGCAGTACTTC; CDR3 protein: CASSPGGYEQYF
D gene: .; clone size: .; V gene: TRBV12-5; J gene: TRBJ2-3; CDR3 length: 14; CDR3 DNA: TGTGCTAGTGGTTTGCGGGGGAGCACAGATACGCAGTATTTT; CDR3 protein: CASGLRGSTDTQYF
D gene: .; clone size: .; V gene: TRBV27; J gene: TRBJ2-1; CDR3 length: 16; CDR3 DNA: TGTGCCAGCAGCCGCCCTTCCAGGGGATTAGTCAATGAGCAGTTCTTC; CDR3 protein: CASSRPSRGLVNEQFF
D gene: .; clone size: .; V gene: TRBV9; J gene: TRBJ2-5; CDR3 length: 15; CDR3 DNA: TGTGCCAGCAGCGTAGTTTTTGGAGGGGCAGAGACCCAGTACTTC; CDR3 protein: CASSVVFGGAETQYF
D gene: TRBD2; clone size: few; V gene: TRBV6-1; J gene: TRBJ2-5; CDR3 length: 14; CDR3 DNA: TGTGCCAGCAGCGGGAGGGCTCGGGGGGAGACCCAGTACTTC; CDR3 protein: CASSGRARGETQYF
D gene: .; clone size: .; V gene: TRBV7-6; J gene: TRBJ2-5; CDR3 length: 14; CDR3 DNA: TGTGCCAGCAGCTACATCCTAGGTGGAGAGACCCAGTACTTC; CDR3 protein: CASSYILGGETQYF
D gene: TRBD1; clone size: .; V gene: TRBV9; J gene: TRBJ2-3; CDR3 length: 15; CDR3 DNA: TGTGCCAGCAGCGTACAGGGGGCTAGCACAGATACGCAGTATTTT; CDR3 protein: CASSVQGASTDTQYF
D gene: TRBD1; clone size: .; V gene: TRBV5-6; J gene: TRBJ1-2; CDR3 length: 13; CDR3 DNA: TGTGCCAGCAGCATTGACAGGGTCGGGGGCTACACCTTC; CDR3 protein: CASSIDRVGGYTF
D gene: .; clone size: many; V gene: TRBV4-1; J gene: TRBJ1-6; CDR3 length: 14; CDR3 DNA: TGCGCCAGCAGCCAAGATCAGGCCAGTCCACCCCTCCACTTT; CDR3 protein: CASSQDQASPPLHF
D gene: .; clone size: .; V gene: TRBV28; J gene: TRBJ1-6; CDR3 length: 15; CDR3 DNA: TGTGCCAGCACCCTCCTCAGACTTAATAATTCACCCCTCCACTTT; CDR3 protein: CASTLLRLNNSPLHF
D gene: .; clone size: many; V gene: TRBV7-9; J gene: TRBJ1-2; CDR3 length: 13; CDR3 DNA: TGTGCCAGCAGCTCAAAGGGGCGCGGCGGCTACACCTTC; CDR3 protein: CASSSKGRGGYTF
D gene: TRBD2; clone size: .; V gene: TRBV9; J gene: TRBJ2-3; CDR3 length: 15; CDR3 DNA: TGTGCCAGCAGCGTCCGCGGGGGGGAAGCAGATACGCAGTATTTT; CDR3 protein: CASSVRGGEADTQYF
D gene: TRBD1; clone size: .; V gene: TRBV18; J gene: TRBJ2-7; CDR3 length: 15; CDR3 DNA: TGTGCCAGCTCACTACTTACAGGGGTAAAAAACGAGCAGTACTTC; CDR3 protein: CASSLLTGVKNEQYF
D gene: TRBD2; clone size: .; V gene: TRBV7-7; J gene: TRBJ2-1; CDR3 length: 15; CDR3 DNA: TGTGCCAGCAGCCTTGGTAGCGGGTCCTACAATGAGCAGTTCTTC; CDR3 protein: CASSLGSGSYNEQFF
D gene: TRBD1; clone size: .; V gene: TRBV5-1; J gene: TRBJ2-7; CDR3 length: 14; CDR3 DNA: TGCGCCAGCAGCCCCGGGACAGGGGTTCACGAGCAGTACTTC; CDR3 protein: CASSPGTGVHEQYF
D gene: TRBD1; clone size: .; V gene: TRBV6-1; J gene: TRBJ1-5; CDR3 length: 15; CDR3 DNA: TGTGCCAGCAGAGGACCACAGGGGGGGAATCAGCCCCAGCATTTT; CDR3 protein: CASRGPQGGNQPQHF
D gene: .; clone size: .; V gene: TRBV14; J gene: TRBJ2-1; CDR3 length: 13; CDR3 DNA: TGTGCCAGCAGCCAGTCCAGGGGAAATGAGCAGTTCTTC; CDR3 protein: CASSQSRGNEQFF
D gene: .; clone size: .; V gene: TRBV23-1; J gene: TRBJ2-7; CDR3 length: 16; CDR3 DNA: TGCGCCAGCAGTCAATGGGGGCAGGACCCTTCCTACGAGCAGTACTTC; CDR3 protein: CASSQWGQDPSYEQYF
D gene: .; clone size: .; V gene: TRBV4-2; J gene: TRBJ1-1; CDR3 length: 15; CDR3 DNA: TGTGCCAGCAGCCAAGTCCCGGGCGGGACCACTGAAGCTTTCTTT; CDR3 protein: CASSQVPGGTTEAFF
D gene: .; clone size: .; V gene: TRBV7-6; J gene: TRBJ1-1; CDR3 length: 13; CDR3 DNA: TGTGCCAGCAGCTTAGGAGCGAACACTGAAGCTTTCTTT; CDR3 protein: CASSLGANTEAFF
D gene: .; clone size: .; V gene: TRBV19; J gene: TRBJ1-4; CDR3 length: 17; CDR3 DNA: TGTGCCAGTAGTATAATCCTAGCGGGTGCAACTAATGAAAAACTGTTTTTT; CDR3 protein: CASSIILAGATNEKLFF
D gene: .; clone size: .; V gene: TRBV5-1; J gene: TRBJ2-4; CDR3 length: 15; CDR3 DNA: TGCGCCAGCAGCTTGGTGGAGCCAACCAAAAACATTCAGTACTTC; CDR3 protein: CASSLVEPTKNIQYF
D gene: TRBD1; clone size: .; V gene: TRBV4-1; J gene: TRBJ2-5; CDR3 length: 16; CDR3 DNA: TGCGCCAGCAGCCCTCTAGGACAGGGAGGCGGAGAGACCCAGTACTTC; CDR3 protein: CASSPLGQGGGETQYF
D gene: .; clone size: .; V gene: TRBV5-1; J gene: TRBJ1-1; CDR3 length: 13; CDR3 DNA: TGCGCCAGCAGCTTCGCCAGGGACACTGAAGCTTTCTTT; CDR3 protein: CASSFARDTEAFF
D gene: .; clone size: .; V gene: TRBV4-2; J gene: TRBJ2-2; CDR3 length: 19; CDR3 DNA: TGTGCCAGCAGCCTAGAAGGTGGAGGGGTTTGGATTGACACCGGGGAGCTGTTTTTT; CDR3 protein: CASSLEGGGVWIDTGELFF
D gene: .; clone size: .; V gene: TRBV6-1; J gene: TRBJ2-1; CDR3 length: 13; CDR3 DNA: TGTGCCAGCAGTGAACGGGAAAGGAATGAGCAGTTCTTC; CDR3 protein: CASSERERNEQFF
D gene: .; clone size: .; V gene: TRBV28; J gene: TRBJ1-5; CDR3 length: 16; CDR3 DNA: TGTGCCAGCAGTCCCGTCGGGGGGGACCTCAATCAGCCCCAGCATTTT; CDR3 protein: CASSPVGGDLNQPQHF
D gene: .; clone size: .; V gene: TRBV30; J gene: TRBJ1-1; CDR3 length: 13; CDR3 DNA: TGTGCCTGGAGTAACGGGGGGAACACTGAAGCTTTCTTT; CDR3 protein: CAWSNGGNTEAFF
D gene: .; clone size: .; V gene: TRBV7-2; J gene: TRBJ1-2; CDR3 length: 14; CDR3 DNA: TGTGCCAGCAGCTTAGAGGCGGGGAATAGGGGCTACACCTTC; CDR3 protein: CASSLEAGNRGYTF
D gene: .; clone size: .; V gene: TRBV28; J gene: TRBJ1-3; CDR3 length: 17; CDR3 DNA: TGTGCCAGCAGTTTTTATCCGGGACACCGCTCTGGAAACACCATATATTTT; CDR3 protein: CASSFYPGHRSGNTIYF
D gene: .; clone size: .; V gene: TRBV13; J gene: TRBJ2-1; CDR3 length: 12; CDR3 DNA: TGTGCCAGCAGCTTACGTTTCAATGAGCAGTTCTTC; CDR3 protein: CASSLRFNEQFF
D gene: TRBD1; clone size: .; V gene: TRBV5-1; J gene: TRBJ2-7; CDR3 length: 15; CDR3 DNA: TGCGCCAGCAGTCACCGGGACAGCCGTATCGACGAGCAGTACTTC; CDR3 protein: CASSHRDSRIDEQYF
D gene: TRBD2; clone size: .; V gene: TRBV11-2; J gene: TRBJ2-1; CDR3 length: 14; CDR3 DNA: TGTGCCAGCAGACTTAGCGGGTCATACAATGAGCAGTTCTTC; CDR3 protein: CASRLSGSYNEQFF
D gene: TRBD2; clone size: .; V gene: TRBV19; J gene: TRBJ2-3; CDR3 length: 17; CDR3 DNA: TGTGCCAGTAGTTTCGGACTAGCGGGTACACGCACAGATACGCAGTATTTT; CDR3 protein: CASSFGLAGTRTDTQYF
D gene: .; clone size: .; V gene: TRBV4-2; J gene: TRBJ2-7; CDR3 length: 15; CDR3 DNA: TGTGCCAGCAGCCCCCAAAGGTCTCCGCGACTCGAGCAGTACTTC; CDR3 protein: CASSPQRSPRLEQYF
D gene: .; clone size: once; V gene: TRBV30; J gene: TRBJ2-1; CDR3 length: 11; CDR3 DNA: TGTGCCTGGAGAGTAGGAGGTGAGCAGTTCTTC; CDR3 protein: CAWRVGGEQFF
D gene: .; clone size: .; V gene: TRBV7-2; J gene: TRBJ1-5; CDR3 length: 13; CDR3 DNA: TGTGCCAGCAGCCTCCGACACAATCAGCCCCAGCATTTT; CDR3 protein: CASSLRHNQPQHF
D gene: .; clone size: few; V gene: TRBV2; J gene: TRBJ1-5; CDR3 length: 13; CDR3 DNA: TGTGCCAGCAGTGAAACGACAGATCAGCCCCAGCATTTT; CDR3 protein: CASSETTDQPQHF
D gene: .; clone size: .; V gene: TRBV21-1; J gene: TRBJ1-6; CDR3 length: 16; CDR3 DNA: TGTGCCAGCAGCAGAGGGACAGGGGGCGCGAGGTCACCCCTCCACTTT; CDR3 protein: CASSRGTGGARSPLHF
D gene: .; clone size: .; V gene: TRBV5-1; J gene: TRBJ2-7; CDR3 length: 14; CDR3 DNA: TGCGCCAGCAGCTTGATGCGGGAAACGGACGAGCAGTACTTC; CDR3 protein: CASSLMRETDEQYF
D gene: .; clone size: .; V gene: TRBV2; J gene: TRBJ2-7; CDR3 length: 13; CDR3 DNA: TGTGCCAGTGGGGGGGGCAGCACCTACGAGCAGTACTTC; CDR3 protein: CASGGGSTYEQYF
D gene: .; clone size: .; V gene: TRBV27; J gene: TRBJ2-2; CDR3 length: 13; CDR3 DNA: TGTGCCAGCAGGGAGGGGTTGGGCGGGGAGCTGTTTTTT; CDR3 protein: CASREGLGGELFF
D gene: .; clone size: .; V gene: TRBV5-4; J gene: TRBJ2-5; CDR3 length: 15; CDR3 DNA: TGTGCCAGCAGCTGGGGCGCGGCAGACCAAGAGACCCAGTACTTC; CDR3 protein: CASSWGAADQETQYF
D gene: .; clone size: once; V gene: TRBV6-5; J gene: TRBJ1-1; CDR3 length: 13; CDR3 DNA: TGTGCCAGCAGTTACTCTCAGAACACTGAAGCTTTCTTT; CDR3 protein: CASSYSQNTEAFF
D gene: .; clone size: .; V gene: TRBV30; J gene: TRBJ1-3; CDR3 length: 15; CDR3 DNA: TGTGCCTGGAGTGGGCAGGGTGGGCCTGGAAACACCATATATTTT; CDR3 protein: CAWSGQGGPGNTIYF
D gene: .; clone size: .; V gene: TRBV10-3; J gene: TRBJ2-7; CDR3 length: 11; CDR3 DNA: TGTGCCATCAGTGAGTCAGCCGAGCAGTACTTC; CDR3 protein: CAISESAEQYF
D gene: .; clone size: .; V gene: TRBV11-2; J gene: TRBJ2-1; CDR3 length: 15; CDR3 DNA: TGTGCCAGCAGCCCAGCCTGGGGGGCCTACAATGAGCAGTTCTTC; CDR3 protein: CASSPAWGAYNEQFF
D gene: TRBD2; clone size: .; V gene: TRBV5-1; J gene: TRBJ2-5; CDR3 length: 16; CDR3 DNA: TGCGCCAGCAGCTTGGGCGGGACTAGCGGGTCGGAGACCCAGTACTTC; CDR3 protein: CASSLGGTSGSETQYF